The entry that follows covers one T cell receptor beta chain sequence. Its target is not known. The table came from immunoSEQ multiplex PCR; TCRdb's copy has only in-frame clones and leaves some out. The sample includes more than 150,000 clones, almost 95% seen only once; the top ten take roughly a tenth. Germline CDR1 reads SGHRS; CDR2 reads YFSETQ. Trimming cost V 4 bases and J 1 base, with 3 bases left between them. CDR3 length: 13 residues. The sample is drawn from a study of T cell responses to AZD1222 COVID-19 vaccine. Overall study findings and caveats: Targets within unmutated variant regions were reportedly found for nearly half of spike-specific TCRs. Spike-specific TCRs gained breadth and depth after people received two AZD1222 doses. Dominant CD4 TCR responses targeted spike regions 160-218 and 743-854.

This receptor was taken from an adult in good health. The V and J genes are TRBV5-1 and TRBJ2-6, with no clear D. Sequencing was performed on peripheral blood, taken on day 0 of AZD1222 vaccination. CDR3 amino acids: CASSPSGANVLTF. In DNA, the CDR3 is TGCGCCAGCAGCCCATCTGGGGCCAACGTCCTGACTTTC.